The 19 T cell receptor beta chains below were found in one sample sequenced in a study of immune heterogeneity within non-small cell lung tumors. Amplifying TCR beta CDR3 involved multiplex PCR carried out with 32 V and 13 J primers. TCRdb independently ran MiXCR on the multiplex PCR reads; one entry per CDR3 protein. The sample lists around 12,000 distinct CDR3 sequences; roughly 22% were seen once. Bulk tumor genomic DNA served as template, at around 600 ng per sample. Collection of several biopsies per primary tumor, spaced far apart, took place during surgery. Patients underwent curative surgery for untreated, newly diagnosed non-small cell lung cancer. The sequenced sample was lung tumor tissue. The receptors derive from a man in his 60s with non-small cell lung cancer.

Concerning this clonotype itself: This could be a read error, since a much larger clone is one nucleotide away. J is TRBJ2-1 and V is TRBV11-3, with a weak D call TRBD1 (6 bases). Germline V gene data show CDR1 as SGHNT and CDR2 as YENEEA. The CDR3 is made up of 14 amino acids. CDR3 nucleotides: TGTACCAGCAGCTACACTGGACCCAGGGGTGAGCAGTTCTTC. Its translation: CTSSYTGPRGEQFF.

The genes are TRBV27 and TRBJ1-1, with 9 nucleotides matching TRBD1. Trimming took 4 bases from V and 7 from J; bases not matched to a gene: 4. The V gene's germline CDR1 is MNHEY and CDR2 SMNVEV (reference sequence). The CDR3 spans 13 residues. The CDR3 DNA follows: TGTGCCAGCAGTTGGGACAGGGCAGGTGAAGCTTTCTTT. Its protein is CASSWDRAGEAFF.

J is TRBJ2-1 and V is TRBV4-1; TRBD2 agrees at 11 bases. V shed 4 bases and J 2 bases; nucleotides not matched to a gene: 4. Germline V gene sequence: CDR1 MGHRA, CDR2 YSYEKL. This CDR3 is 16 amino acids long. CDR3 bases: TGCGCCAGCAGCCCAGTAGCGGGAGGGCCCTACAATGAGCAGTTCTTC. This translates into CASSPVAGGPYNEQFF.

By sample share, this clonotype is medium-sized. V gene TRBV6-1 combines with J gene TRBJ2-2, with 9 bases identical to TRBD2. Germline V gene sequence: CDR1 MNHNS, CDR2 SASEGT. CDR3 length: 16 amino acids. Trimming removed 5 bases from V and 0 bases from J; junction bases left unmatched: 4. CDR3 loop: CASSSGGGANTGELFF. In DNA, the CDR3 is TGTGCCAGCAGTTCGGGCGGGGGGGCGAACACCGGGGAGCTGTTTTTT.

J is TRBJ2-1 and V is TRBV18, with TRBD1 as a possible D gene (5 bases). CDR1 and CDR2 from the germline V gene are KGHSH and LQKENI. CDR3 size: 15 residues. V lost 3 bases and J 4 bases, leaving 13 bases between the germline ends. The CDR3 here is CASSPGRGYYNEQFF. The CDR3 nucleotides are TGTGCCAGCTCACCTGGAAGGGGATATTACAATGAGCAGTTCTTC.

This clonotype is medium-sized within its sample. This chain's CDR3 is CASSFGHTIYF. In DNA form, the CDR3 reads TGTGCCAGCAGCTTCGGACACACCATATATTTT. This chain joins TRBV6-1 and TRBJ1-3; D unresolved. CDR1 and CDR2 from the germline V gene are MNHNS and SASEGT. Trimming removed 6 bases from V and 8 bases from J, with 8 bases in between. The CDR3 spans 11 residues.

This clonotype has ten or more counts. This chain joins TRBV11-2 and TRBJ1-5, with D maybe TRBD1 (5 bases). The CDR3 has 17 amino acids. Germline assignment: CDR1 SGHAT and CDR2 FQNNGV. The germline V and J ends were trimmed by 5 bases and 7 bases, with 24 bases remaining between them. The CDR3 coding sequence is TGTGCCAGCAGCCCCTCGGCCGGGGCGATACCGGGGCAGCCCCAGCATTTT. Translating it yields CASSPSAGAIPGQPQHF.

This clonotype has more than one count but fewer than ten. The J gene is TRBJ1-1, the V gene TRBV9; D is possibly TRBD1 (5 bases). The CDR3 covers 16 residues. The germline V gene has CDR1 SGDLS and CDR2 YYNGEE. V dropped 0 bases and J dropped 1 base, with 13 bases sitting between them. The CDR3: CASSVGLNRPNTEAFF. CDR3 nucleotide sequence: TGTGCCAGCAGCGTAGGGTTGAACAGGCCGAACACTGAAGCTTTCTTT.

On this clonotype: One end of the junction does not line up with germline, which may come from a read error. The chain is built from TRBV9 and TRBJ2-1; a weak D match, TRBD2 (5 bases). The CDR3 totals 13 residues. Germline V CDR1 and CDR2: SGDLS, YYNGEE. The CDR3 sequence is CSSSVVGRNEQFF. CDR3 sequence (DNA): TGTTCCAGCAGCGTTGTTGGGAGAAATGAGCAGTTCTTC.

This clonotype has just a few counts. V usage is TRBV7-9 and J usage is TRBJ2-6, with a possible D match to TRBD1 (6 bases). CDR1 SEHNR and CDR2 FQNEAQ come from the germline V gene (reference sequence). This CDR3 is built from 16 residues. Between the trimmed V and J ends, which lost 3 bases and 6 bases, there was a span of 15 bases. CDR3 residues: CASSLNLQGQANVLTF. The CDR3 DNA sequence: TGTGCCAGCAGCTTGAACCTCCAGGGACAGGCCAACGTCCTGACTTTC.

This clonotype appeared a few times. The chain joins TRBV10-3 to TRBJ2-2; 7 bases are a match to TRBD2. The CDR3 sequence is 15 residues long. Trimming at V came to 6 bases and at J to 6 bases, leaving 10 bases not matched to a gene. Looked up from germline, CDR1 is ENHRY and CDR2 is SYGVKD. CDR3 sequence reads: CAIRRRERDAGELFF. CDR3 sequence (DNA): TGTGCCATCAGGAGGAGGGAGCGGGATGCCGGGGAGCTGTTTTTT.

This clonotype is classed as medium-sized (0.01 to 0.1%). CDR3 region: CSAWEGRRANSPLHF. In DNA form, the CDR3 reads TGCAGTGCTTGGGAGGGGCGCAGGGCCAATTCACCCCTCCACTTT. The chain recombines TRBV20-1 with TRBJ1-6, with a tentative D call TRBD1 (5 bases). Per germline, CDR1 DFQATT and CDR2 SNEGSKA (reference sequence). The CDR3 contains 15 residues. Trimming cost V 5 bases and J 7 bases, with 18 bases left between them.

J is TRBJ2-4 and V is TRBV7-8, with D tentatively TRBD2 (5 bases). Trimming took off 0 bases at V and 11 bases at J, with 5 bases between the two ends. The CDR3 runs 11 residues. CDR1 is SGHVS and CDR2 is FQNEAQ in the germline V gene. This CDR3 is CASSLAGVQYF. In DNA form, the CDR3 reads TGTGCCAGCAGCTTAGCCGGGGTTCAGTACTTC.

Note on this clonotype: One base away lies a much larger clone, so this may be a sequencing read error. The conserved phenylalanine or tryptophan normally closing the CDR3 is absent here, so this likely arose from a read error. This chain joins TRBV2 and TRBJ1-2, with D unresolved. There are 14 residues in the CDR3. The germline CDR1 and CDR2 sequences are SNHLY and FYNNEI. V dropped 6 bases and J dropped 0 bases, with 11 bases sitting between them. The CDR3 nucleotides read TGTGCCAGCAGGGAGAGGTCTGCTAACTATGGCTACACCTTA. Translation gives CASRERSANYGYTL.

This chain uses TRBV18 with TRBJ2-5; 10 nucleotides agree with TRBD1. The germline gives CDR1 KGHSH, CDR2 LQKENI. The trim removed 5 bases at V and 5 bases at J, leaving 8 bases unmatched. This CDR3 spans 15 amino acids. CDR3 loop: CASSAGTGEDETQYF. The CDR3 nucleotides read TGTGCCAGCTCAGCCGGGACAGGGGAGGACGAGACCCAGTACTTC.

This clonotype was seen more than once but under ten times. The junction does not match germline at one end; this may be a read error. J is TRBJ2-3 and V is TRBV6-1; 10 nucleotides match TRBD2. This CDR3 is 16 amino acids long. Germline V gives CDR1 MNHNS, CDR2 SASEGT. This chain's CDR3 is CASSVVASGSIDTQYF. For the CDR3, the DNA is TGTGCCAGCAGCGTAGTGGCTAGCGGGAGCATAGATACGCAGTATTTT.

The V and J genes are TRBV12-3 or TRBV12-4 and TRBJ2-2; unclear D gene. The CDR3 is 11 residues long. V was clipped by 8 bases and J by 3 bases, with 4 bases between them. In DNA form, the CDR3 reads TGTGCCAGCCAGGACACCGGGGAGCTGTTTTTT. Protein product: CASQDTGELFF.

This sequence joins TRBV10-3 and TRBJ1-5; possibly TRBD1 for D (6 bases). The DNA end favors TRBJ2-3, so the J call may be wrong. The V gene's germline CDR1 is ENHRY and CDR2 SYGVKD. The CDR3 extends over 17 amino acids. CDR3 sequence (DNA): TGTGCCATCAGGAATGGGGCAGGGGACGGTTCCAATCAGCCCCAGTATTTT. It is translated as CAIRNGAGDGSNQPQYF.

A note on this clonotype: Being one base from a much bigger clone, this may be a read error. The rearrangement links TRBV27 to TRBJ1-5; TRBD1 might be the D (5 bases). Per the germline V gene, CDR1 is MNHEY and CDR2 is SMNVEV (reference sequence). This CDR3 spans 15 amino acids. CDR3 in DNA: TGTGCCAGCAGTTTAGCAGGGCCTGGCAATAAGCCCCAGCATTTT. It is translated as CASSLAGPGNKPQHF.